A selection of T cell receptor beta chains follows, all from one sample in a study of beta chain features in type 1 diabetes. The protocol was immunoSEQ multiplex PCR, while the TCRdb copy is restricted to in-frame clones and leaves out a portion. The repertoire holds approximately 200,000 clones, with more than 9% as singletons. Input material: naive CD4+ T cells from blood. The receptors shown here come from a woman under 30 in good health. Both conserved end residues are part of each CDR3. The order of the fields is J gene, D gene, clone size, V gene, CDR3 DNA, CDR3 protein. The D gene is left open where the match is weak. The size entry is marked missing in some rows and otherwise reads once, few, many or a size class.

TRBJ1-1 TRBD1 . TRBV5-1 TGCGCCAGCAGCCCCCAGGGGGACACTGAAGCTTTCTTT CASSPQGDTEAFF
TRBJ2-5 TRBD1 few TRBV7-8 TGTGCCAGCAGCTCGAGTAGACAGGGACGAGAGACCCAGTACTTC CASSSSRQGRETQYF
TRBJ1-6 TRBD1 . TRBV6-5 TGTGCCAGCAGTTACCAATCCGGGACAGGGGACTCACCCCTCCACTTT CASSYQSGTGDSPLHF
TRBJ2-7 . few TRBV19 TGTGCCAGTAACGGCGGAGCCCCCTACGAGCAGTACTTC CASNGGAPYEQYF
TRBJ2-7 . few TRBV5-6 TGTGCCAGCAGCCTCCAGGGGAATACCTACGAGCAGTACTTC CASSLQGNTYEQYF
TRBJ2-7 TRBD1 few TRBV5-4 TGTGCCAGCAGTTCAGGGGGTATCGGACACCTCTCCTACGAGCAGTACTTC CASSSGGIGHLSYEQYF
TRBJ1-2 . few TRBV2 TGTGCCAGCAGTGAGGCCCGCGGTGGCTACACCTTC CASSEARGGYTF
TRBJ2-7 . . TRBV2 TGTGCCAGCAGCTACAGGGAAATCTCCTACGAGCAGTACTTC CASSYREISYEQYF
TRBJ2-1 . few TRBV11-2 TGTGCCAGCAGCCCGGGGAGGGACAATATACCCGATGAGCAGTTCTTC CASSPGRDNIPDEQFF
TRBJ1-1 . few TRBV6-6 TGTGCCAGCACCATTGGGAGGAACACTGAAGCTTTCTTT CASTIGRNTEAFF
TRBJ1-2 . few TRBV9 TGTGCCAGCAGTATCGGGGGAGCTAACTATGGCTACACCTTC CASSIGGANYGYTF
TRBJ1-4 TRBD1 . TRBV13 TGTGCCAGCAGCTTAGGGACAGGGAAACATGAAAAACTGTTTTTT CASSLGTGKHEKLFF
TRBJ1-5 . few TRBV2 TGTGCCAGCAGTTTGTGGCAGGGTGGCGATCAGCCCCAGCATTTT CASSLWQGGDQPQHF
TRBJ1-1 . few TRBV2 TGTGCCAGCAGTGAACAGGGGACTGAAGCTTTCTTT CASSEQGTEAFF
TRBJ2-2 TRBD2 . TRBV6-6 TGTGCCAGCAGTTATCCCGGGCGGGGGACCGGGGAGCTGTTTTTT CASSYPGRGTGELFF
TRBJ1-2 . few TRBV10-3 TGTGCCATCAGTGAAGGAAGACACCTCAACTATGGCTACACCTTC CAISEGRHLNYGYTF
TRBJ2-1 TRBD2 few TRBV2 TGTGCCAGCAGACCCCTCCCCGGGACTACCTACAATGAGCAGTTCTTC CASRPLPGTTYNEQFF
TRBJ1-3 TRBD1 few TRBV30 TGTGCCTGGGGACAGGGAAAGATATATTTT CAWGQGKIYF
TRBJ2-5 . many TRBV7-9 TGTGCCAGCAGCCTCCAAGAGACCCAGTACTTC CASSLQETQYF
TRBJ1-1 . . TRBV30 TGTGCCTGGAGTGTACGGGGGTCTGAAGCTTTCTTT CAWSVRGSEAFF
TRBJ2-7 . few TRBV11-2 TGTGCCAGCAGCTTAAATAGCCGCCCTTCGGAGCAGTACTTC CASSLNSRPSEQYF
TRBJ1-1 TRBD1 . TRBV5-1 TGCGCCAGCAGCGTGGCAGGGGGAGGCACTGAAGCTTTCTTT CASSVAGGGTEAFF
TRBJ2-3 . . TRBV5-4 TGTGCCAGCAGCTTGGAGGGGGTCCCAGATACGCAGTATTTT CASSLEGVPDTQYF
TRBJ1-5 . . TRBV2 TGTGCCAGCAGGGTAGACAGTTATAGCAATCAGCCCCAGCATTTT CASRVDSYSNQPQHF
TRBJ2-1 TRBD2 few TRBV30 TGTGCCTGGAGACTAGCGGGGGGGCCGGGTGAGCAGTTCTTC CAWRLAGGPGEQFF
TRBJ1-1 . few TRBV15 TGTGCCACCAGAAACAGGGTCGGAAACACTGAAGCTTTCTTT CATRNRVGNTEAFF
TRBJ2-7 TRBD2 . TRBV6-5 TGTGCCAGCAGATCCCCCGGGACTAGCGGCTACGAGCAGTACTTC CASRSPGTSGYEQYF
TRBJ2-7 . . TRBV6-5 TGTGCCAGCAGACGGGACACACTCTCCTACGAGCAGTACTTC CASRRDTLSYEQYF
TRBJ2-4 . few TRBV19 TGTGCCAGTAGTATAGATCGGAGGGGGCGCCGGAACATTCAGTACTTC CASSIDRRGRRNIQYF
TRBJ1-2 . few TRBV6-6 TGTGCCAGCAGTTACCAGGGAGGCGGGGGCTACACCTTC CASSYQGGGGYTF
TRBJ2-3 TRBD2 few TRBV6-1 TGTGCCACAGGGAGCGGGAGGTCCACAGATACGCAGTATTTT CATGSGRSTDTQYF
TRBJ2-5 TRBD2 . TRBV6-1 TGTGCCAGCAGTGAAACTAGCGGGGGGTACCAAGAGACCCAGTACTTC CASSETSGGYQETQYF
TRBJ2-5 TRBD2 many TRBV7-3 TGTGCCAGCAGCTTTGGGAGGGGTGAGGAGACCCAGTACTTC CASSFGRGEETQYF
TRBJ2-7 . . TRBV11-2 TGTGCCAGCAGCTTACAGGGCAGAGCCTACGAGCAGTACTTC CASSLQGRAYEQYF
TRBJ1-1 TRBD1 few TRBV5-1 TGCGCCAGCAGCAACGCAGGGGGGAACACTGAAGCTTTCTTT CASSNAGGNTEAFF
TRBJ2-1 TRBD1 few TRBV6-1 TGTGCCAGCAGTGAACTGTGGGACAGTGGGCAGTTCTTC CASSELWDSGQFF
TRBJ1-2 TRBD1 . TRBV6-1 TGTGCCAGCAGTGATGAAACAGGGGGCGGTGGCTACACCTTC CASSDETGGGGYTF
TRBJ2-7 . few TRBV30 TGTGCCGGGAACAGGGATAGGGGCTCCTACGAGCAGTACTTC CAGNRDRGSYEQYF
TRBJ1-2 . few TRBV6-1 TGTGCCAGCAGTGAACGTGGCAGCTATGGCTACACCTTC CASSERGSYGYTF
TRBJ1-5 . many TRBV4-1 TGCGCCAGCAGCCCCCCGGGAGCGCCCCAGCATTTT CASSPPGAPQHF
TRBJ2-7 . few TRBV11-2 TGTGCCAGCACCCCCCGGGGCCAGGGGAGAGACTACGAGCAGTACTTC CASTPRGQGRDYEQYF
TRBJ2-1 . few TRBV6-5 TGTGCCAGCAGTCCCAATACTAGAGGGTACAATGAGCAGTTCTTC CASSPNTRGYNEQFF
TRBJ1-1 . . TRBV6-1 TGTGCCAGCAGGGTAAGAGGAGAAGCTTTCTTT CASRVRGEAFF
TRBJ2-1 TRBD1 . TRBV19 TGTGCCAGTAATCCTACAGGGGGGAAATACAATGAGCAGTTCTTC CASNPTGGKYNEQFF
TRBJ1-1 . few TRBV30 TGTGCCTGGAGTGTACTTGGGAGGACAGAAGCTTTCTTT CAWSVLGRTEAFF
TRBJ1-5 . . TRBV30 TGTGCCTGGAGTGTACGGAGGCAGGGGAACAATCAGCCCCAGCATTTT CAWSVRRQGNNQPQHF
TRBJ1-3 TRBD1 . TRBV30 TGTGCCTGGAGTGTTGCAGGGGGCTCACTGGTAAACACCATATATTTT CAWSVAGGSLVNTIYF
TRBJ2-5 . few TRBV2 TGTGCCAGCTCTGGCGGTGGGACCCAGTACTTC CASSGGGTQYF
TRBJ2-7 TRBD1 few TRBV5-5 TGTGCCAGCAGCGAACCCGGACAGGGAGCACAGTACTTC CASSEPGQGAQYF